This TCR beta chain stems from a study of siplizumab effects on memory and regulatory T cells. Clones were read by immunoSEQ multiplex PCR, and TCRdb kept only the in-frame ones, dropping some. The sample lists about 100,000 clones, more than 85% seen once, with around 2.7% in the top ten. CDR3 size: 16 residues. The germline V gene encodes CDR1 MNHNY and CDR2 SVGAGI (reference sequence). With 6 bases clipped from V and 4 bases from J, the junction kept 11 bases outside the gene matches. This TCR derives from a human donor in good health. Some clones in this sample may be carry-over from other donors' samples. Sequencing was done on a sample of CD4+ T cells sorted from blood. The rearrangement joins TRBV6-6 to TRBJ1-5; 8 nucleotides line up with TRBD1. The CDR3 region is CASSIGQGDENQPQHF. CDR3 DNA sequence: TGTGCCAGCAGCATAGGACAGGGCGACGAAAATCAGCCCCAGCATTTT.